The clone carrying this TCR beta chain was counted between two and nine times. This entry belongs to a study of blood T cells in healthy people across ages. Per-sample yields of isolated PBMCs were at least 6 million. The authors ran a second PCR of roughly 7 to 11 cycles using a sample-barcoded 5' primer and a J-beta primer mix. TCRdb itself ran the 5' RACE reads through MiXCR, one entry per CDR3 protein. The sample includes about 2 million distinct CDR3 sequences, about 50% seen only once; the top ten take 2.1%. The CDR3 loop spans 13 amino acids. V shed 6 bases and J 9 bases; nucleotides not matched to a gene: 2. Germline V gene sequence: CDR1 ENHRY, CDR2 SYGVKD.

The receptor's source is a woman in her forties in good health. V gene TRBV10-3 combines with J gene TRBJ2-1; 13 bases are shared with TRBD2. The material sequenced was blood. CDR3 nucleotide sequence: TGTGCCATCAGCGGACTAGCGGGGGTTGAGCAGTTCTTC. Translating gives CAISGLAGVEQFF.